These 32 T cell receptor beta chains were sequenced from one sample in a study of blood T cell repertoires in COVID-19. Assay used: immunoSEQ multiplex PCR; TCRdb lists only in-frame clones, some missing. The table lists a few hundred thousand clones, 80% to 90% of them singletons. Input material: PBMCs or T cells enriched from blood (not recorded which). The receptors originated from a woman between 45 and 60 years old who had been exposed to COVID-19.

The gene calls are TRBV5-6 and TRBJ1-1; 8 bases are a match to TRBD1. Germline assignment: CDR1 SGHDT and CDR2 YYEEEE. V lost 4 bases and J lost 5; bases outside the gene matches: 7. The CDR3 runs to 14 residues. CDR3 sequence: CASSTDRGQTEAFF. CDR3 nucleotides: TGTGCCAGCAGCACAGACAGGGGACAGACTGAAGCTTTCTTT.

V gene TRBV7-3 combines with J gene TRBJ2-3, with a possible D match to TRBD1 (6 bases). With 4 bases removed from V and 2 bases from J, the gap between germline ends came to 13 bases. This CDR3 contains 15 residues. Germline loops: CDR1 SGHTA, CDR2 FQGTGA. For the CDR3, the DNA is TGTGCCAGCAGCTCCCGACAGGACCCCACAGATACGCAGTATTTT. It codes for CASSSRQDPTDTQYF. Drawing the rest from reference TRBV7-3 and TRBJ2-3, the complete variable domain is GAGVSQTPSNKVTEKGKYVELRCDPISGHTALYWYRQSLGQGPEFLIYFQGTGAADDSGLPNDRFFAVRPEGSVSTLKIQRTERGDSAVYLCASSSRQDPTDTQYFGPGTRLTVL.

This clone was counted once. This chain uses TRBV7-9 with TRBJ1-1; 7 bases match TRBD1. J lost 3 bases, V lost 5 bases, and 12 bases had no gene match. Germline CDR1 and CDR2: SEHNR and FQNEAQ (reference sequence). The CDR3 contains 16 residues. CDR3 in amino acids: CASSTHTGEQDTEAFF. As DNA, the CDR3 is TGTGCCAGCAGCACGCACACAGGGGAGCAGGACACTGAAGCTTTCTTT.

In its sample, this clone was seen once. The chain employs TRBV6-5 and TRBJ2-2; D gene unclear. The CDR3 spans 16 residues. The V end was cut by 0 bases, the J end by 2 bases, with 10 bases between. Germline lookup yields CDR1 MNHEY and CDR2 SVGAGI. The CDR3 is CASSYSKLKNTGELFF. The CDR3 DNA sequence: TGTGCCAGCAGTTACTCGAAACTTAAAAACACCGGGGAGCTGTTTTTT.

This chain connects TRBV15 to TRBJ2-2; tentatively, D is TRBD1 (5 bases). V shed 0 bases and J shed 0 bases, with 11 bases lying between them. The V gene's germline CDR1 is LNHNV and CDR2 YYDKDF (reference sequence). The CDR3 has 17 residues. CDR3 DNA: TGTGCCACCAGCAGAGATCAGGTCAGGGCGAACACCGGGGAGCTGTTTTTT. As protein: CATSRDQVRANTGELFF.

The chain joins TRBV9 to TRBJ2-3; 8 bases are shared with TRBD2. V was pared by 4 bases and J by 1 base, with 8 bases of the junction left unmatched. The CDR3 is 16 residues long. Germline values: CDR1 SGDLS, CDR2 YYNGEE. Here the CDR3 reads CASSTLRAGGTDTQYF. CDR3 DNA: TGTGCCAGCAGCACGCTAAGAGCGGGGGGCACAGATACGCAGTATTTT.

The CDR3 loop reads CASSLGRGSYNEQFF. The DNA of the CDR3 is TGTGCCAGCAGCTTAGGCCGCGGCTCCTACAATGAGCAGTTCTTC. This chain joins TRBV7-9 and TRBJ2-1; D is unresolved. The CDR3 spans 15 residues. The germline V and J ends were trimmed by 1 base and 0 bases, with 7 bases remaining between them. Germline-derived CDR1 and CDR2 are SEHNR and FQNEAQ (reference sequence). The full variable domain, in which reference TRBV7-9 and TRBJ2-1 provide the parts outside the CDR3, is DTGVSQNPRHKITKRGQNVTFRCDPISEHNRLYWYRQTLGQGPEFLTYFQNEAQLEKSRLLSDRFSAERPKGSFSTLEIQRTEQGDSAMYLCASSLGRGSYNEQFFGPGTRLTVL.

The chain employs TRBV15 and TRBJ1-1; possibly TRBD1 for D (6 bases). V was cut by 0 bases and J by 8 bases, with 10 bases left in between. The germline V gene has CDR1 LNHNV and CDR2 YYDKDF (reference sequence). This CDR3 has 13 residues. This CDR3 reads CATSREGGSEAFF. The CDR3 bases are TGTGCCACCAGCAGAGAAGGGGGTTCGGAAGCTTTCTTT.

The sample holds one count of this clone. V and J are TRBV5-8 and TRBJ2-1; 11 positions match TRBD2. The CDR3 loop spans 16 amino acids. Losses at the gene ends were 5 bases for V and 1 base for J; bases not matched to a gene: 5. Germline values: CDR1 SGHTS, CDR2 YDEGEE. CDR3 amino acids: CASSSGTSGSYNEQFF. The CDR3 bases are TGTGCCAGCAGTTCCGGGACTAGCGGTTCCTACAATGAGCAGTTCTTC.

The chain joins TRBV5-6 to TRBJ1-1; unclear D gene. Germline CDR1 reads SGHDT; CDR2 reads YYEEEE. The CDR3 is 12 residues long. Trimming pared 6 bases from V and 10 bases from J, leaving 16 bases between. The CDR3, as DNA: TGTGCCAGCACCGCCCTCCTTAGTGGAGCTTTCTTT. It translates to CASTALLSGAFF. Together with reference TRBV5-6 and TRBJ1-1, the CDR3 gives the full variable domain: DAGVTQSPTHLIKTRGQQVTLRCSPKSGHDTVSWYQQALGQGPQFIFQYYEEEERQRGNFPDRFSGHQFPNYSSELNVNALLLGDSALYLCASTALLSGAFFGQGTRLTVV.

The CDR3 DNA reads as TGCAGCGGCGCTACAGGGAACACTGAAGCTTTCTTT. This sequence encodes CSGATGNTEAFF. The chain combines TRBV29-1 with TRBJ1-1; D is possibly TRBD1 (5 bases). The CDR3 is 12 amino acids. The germline V and J ends were trimmed by 7 bases and 1 base, with 10 bases remaining between them. The germline V gene has CDR1 SQVTM and CDR2 ANQGSEA. The variable domain in full, completed from reference TRBV29-1 and TRBJ1-1, reads SAVISQKPSRDICQRGTSLTIQCQVDSQVTMMFWYRQQPGQSLTLIATANQGSEATYESGFVIDKFPISRPNLTFSTLTVSNMSPEDSSIYLCSGATGNTEAFFGQGTRLTVV.

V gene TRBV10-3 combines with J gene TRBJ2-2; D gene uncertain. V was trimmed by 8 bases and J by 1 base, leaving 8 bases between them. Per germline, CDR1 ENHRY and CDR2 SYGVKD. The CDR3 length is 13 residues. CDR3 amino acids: CAIRDLNTGELFF. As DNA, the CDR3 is TGTGCCATCCGCGACTTGAACACCGGGGAGCTGTTTTTT.

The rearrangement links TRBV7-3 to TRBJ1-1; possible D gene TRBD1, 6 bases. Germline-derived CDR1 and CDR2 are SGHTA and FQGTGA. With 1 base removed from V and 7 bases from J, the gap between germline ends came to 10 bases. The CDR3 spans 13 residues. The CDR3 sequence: CASSLMPRGEAFF. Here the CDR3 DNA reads TGTGCCAGCAGCTTAATGCCCAGGGGTGAAGCTTTCTTT.

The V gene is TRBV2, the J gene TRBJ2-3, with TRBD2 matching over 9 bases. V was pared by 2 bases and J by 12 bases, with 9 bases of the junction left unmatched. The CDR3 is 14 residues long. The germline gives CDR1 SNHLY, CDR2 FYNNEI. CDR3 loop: CASSEISGLATQYF. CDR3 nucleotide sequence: TGTGCCAGCAGTGAAATATCGGGACTAGCTACACAGTATTTT.

The CDR3 region is CASSRTSGGAGDEQFF. The CDR3 DNA sequence: TGCGCCAGCAGCCGGACTAGCGGGGGGGCCGGAGATGAGCAGTTCTTC. The gene calls are TRBV5-1 and TRBJ2-1; 15 bases align to TRBD2. Germline CDR1 and CDR2: SGHRS and YFSETQ. V gave up 4 bases and J gave up 8 bases; unmatched junction bases: 7. CDR3 size: 16 residues.

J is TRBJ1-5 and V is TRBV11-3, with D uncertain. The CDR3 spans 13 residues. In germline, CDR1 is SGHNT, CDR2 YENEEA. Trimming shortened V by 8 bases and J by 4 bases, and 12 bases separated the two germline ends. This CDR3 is CASSVRDNQPQHF. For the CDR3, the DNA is TGTGCCAGCTCGGTGAGGGATAATCAGCCCCAGCATTTT.

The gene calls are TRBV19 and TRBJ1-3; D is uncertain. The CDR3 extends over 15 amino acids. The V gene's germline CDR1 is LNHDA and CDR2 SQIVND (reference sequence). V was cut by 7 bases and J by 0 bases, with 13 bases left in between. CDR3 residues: CASTSEGVSGNTIYF. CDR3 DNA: TGTGCCAGTACCTCAGAAGGAGTCTCTGGAAACACCATATATTTT.

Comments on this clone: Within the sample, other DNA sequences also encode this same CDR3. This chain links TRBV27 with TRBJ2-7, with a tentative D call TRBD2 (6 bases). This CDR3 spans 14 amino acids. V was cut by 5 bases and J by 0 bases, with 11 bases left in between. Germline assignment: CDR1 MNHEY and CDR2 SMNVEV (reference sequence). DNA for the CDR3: TGTGCCAGCAGTCCCCGGGGGAGCTCCTACGAGCAGTACTTC. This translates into CASSPRGSSYEQYF.

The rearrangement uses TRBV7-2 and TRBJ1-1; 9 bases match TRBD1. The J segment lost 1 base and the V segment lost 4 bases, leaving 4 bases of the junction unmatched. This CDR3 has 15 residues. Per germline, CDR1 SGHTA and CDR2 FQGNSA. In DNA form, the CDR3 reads TGTGCCAGCAGCTCACAGGGACAGGGGAACACTGAAGCTTTCTTT. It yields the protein CASSSQGQGNTEAFF.

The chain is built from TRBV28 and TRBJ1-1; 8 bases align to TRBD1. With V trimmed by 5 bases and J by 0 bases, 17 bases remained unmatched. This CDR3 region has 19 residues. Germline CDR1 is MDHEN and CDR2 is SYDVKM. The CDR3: CASSPWTLQGAALNTEAFF. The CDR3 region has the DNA TGTGCCAGCAGTCCGTGGACGCTTCAGGGGGCGGCCCTGAACACTGAAGCTTTCTTT. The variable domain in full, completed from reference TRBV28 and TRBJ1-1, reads DVKVTQSSRYLVKRTGEKVFLECVQDMDHENMFWYRQDPGLGLRLIYFSYDVKMKEKGDIPEGYSVSREKKERFSLILESASTNQTSMYLCASSPWTLQGAALNTEAFFGQGTRLTVV.

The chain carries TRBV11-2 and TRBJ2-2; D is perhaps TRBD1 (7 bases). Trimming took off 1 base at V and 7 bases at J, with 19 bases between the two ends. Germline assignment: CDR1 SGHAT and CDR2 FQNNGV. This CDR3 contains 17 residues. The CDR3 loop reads CASSLAIATGTGGELFF. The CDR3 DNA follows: TGTGCCAGCAGCTTAGCAATCGCGACAGGGACTGGCGGGGAGCTGTTTTTT.

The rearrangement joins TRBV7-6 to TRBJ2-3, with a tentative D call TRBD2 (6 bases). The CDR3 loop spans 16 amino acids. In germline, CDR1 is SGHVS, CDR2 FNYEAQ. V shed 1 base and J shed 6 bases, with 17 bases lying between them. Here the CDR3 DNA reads TGTGCCAGCAGCTTAGGGCTCGGAGGGGCGCCGGATACGCAGTATTTT. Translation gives CASSLGLGGAPDTQYF.

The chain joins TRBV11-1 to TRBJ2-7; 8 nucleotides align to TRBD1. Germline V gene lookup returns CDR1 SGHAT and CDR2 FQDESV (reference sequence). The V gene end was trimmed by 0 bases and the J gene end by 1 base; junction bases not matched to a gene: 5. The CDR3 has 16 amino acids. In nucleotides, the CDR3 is TGTGCCAGCAGCTTAGCGCCGACAGGGGTATCCTACGAGCAGTACTTC. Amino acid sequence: CASSLAPTGVSYEQYF.

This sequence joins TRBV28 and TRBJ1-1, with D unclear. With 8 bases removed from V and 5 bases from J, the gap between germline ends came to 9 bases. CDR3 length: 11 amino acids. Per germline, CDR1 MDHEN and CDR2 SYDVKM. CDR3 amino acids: CASWEGTEAFF. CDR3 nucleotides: TGTGCCAGCTGGGAGGGAACTGAAGCTTTCTTT.

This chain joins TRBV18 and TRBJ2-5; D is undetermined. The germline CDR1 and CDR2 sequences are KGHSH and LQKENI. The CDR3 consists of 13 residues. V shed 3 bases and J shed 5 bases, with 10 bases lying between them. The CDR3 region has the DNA TGTGCCAGCTCACCGGAGCCCGCCGAGACCCAGTACTTC. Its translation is CASSPEPAETQYF.

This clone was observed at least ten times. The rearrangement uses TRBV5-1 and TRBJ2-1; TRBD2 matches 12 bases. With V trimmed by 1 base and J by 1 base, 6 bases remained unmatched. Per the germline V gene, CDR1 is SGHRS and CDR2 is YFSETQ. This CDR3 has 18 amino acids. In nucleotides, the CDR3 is TGCGCCAGCAGCTTGAAACTAGCGGGGGGCCTTTCCTACAATGAGCAGTTCTTC. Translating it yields CASSLKLAGGLSYNEQFF.

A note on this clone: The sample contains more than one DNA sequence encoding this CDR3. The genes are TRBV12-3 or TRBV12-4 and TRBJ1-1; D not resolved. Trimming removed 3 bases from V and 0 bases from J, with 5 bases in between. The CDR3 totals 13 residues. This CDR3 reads CASSLRVNTEAFF. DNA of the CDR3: TGTGCCAGCAGTTTGAGGGTGAACACTGAAGCTTTCTTT.

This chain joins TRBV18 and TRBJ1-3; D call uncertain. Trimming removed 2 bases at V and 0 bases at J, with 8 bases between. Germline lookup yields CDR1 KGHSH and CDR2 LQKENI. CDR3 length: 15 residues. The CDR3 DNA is TGTGCCAGCTCACCAATGGGAGTCTCTGGAAACACCATATATTTT. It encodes CASSPMGVSGNTIYF.

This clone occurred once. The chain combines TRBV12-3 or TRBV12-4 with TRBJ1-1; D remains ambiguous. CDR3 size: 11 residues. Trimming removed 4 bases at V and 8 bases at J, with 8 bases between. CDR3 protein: CASSSSQEAFF. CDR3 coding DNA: TGTGCCAGCAGTTCTAGTCAGGAAGCTTTCTTT.

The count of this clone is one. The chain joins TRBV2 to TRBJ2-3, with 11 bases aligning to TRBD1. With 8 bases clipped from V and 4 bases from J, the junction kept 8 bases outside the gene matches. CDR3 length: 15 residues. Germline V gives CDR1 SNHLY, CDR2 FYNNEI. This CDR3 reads CASGKDRGPPDTQYF. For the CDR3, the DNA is TGTGCCAGCGGCAAGGACAGGGGGCCTCCAGATACGCAGTATTTT.

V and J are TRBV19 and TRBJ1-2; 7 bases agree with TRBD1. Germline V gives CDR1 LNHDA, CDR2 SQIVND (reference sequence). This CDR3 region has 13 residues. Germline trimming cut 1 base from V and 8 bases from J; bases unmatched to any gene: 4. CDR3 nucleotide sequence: TGTGCCAGTAGTATAGCACAGGGGAGAGGCTACACCTTC. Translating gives CASSIAQGRGYTF. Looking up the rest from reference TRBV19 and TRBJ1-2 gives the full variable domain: DGGITQSPKYLFRKEGQNVTLSCEQNLNHDAMYWYRQDPGQGLRLIYYSQIVNDFQKGDIAEGYSVSREKKESFPLTVTSAQKNPTAFYLCASSIAQGRGYTFGSGTRLTVV.

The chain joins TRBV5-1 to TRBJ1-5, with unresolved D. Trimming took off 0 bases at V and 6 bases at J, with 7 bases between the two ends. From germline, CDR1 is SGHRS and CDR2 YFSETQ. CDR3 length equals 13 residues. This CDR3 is CASSLEPGQPQHF. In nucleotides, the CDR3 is TGCGCCAGCAGCTTGGAGCCCGGTCAGCCCCAGCATTTT.